These T cell receptor beta chains were read from a single sample in a study of blood T cell repertoires in COVID-19. Assay: immunoSEQ multiplex PCR; the TCRdb copy retains only in-frame clones and omits some. The sample yields about 150,000 clones, around four fifths seen once. The sample consisted of PBMCs or T cells enriched from blood (not recorded which). These receptors all come from a woman aged 40 to 50 who had recovered from COVID-19. The CDR3 runs from the conserved cysteine through the conserved F or W.

V	J	CDR3
TRBV7-9	TRBJ2-7	CASSSPDRGVYEQYF
TRBV7-2	TRBJ2-1	CASSPTDRDNEQFF
TRBV5-1	TRBJ2-1	CASSLGTQAFSYNEQFF
TRBV29-1	TRBJ2-1	CSVERGQGASEQFF
TRBV7-8	TRBJ1-1	CASSQGGDTEAFF
TRBV4-2	TRBJ2-2	CASSPSLGGGTGELFF
TRBV29-1	TRBJ2-1	CSVVQGAAGEQFF
TRBV7-3	TRBJ2-1	CASSSLAGDSYNEQFF
TRBV13	TRBJ2-5	CASSSPGNQETQYF
TRBV27	TRBJ1-2	CASSQQGFYGYTF
TRBV4-2	TRBJ1-1	CASSRWTGGEEAFF
TRBV2	TRBJ2-2	CASSAGWPNTGELFF
TRBV2	TRBJ1-2	CASSEADRAGGYTF
TRBV2	TRBJ2-7	CASRLGLGGDEQYF
TRBV11-2	TRBJ1-6	CASSLVGTGSYHSPLHF
TRBV6-5	TRBJ2-1	CASGFLGLEANEQFF
TRBV5-6	TRBJ1-3	CASSARGLRNTIYF
TRBV30	TRBJ1-6	CAWSYDRGQVNSPLHF
TRBV20-1	TRBJ1-1	CSIDRDTEAFF
TRBV30	TRBJ2-7	CAWGPGLAGVTYEQYF
TRBV5-6	TRBJ1-1	CASSWGTGSSNTEAFF
TRBV4-1	TRBJ2-7	CASSQEVQREGPSYEQYF
TRBV5-4	TRBJ2-1	CASSFGTNSYNEQFF
TRBV28	TRBJ2-3	CASSDLPGRGSDTQYF
TRBV5-1	TRBJ1-1	CASRSGLANTEAFF
TRBV7-9	TRBJ1-1	CASSHRGDTEAFF
TRBV27	TRBJ2-7	CASTASSGTSARFSYEQYF
TRBV5-1	TRBJ1-6	CASSPEDRLDSPLHF
TRBV4-1	TRBJ1-5	CASSSGTGNQPQHF
TRBV5-4	TRBJ2-7	CASSLGGQGNHEQYF
TRBV30	TRBJ2-1	CAWSGGFESNNEQFF
TRBV27	TRBJ1-5	CASGPGQGNQPQHF
TRBV11-2	TRBJ2-3	CASSRRDTQYF
TRBV7-8	TRBJ1-5	CASSLAPGTTGARDQPQHF
TRBV5-1	TRBJ2-7	CASSWGQGTYEQYF
TRBV2	TRBJ2-5	CASSFIETQYF
TRBV5-1	TRBJ2-1	CASSSTGDTSQFF